This record concerns one T cell receptor (beta chain) sequence. Its antigen remains unknown. The entry originates in a study of CD8 T cells in ankylosing spondylitis. Study conclusions and caveats: A TCR beta motif of eight highly homologous variants appeared characteristic of ankylosing spondylitis blood.

MiXCR, applied by TCRdb to the 5' RACE reads, yields one record per CDR3 protein. Counted here are more than 300,000 distinct CDR3 sequences, approximately 8% occurring once; the ten biggest clones make up roughly 15%. Germline CDR1 SGHRS, CDR2 YFSETQ. The CDR3 runs to 12 residues. The V segment lost 7 bases and the J segment 4 bases; nucleotides outside the gene matches: 1. The sequenced sample was blood, either unsorted or a sorted T cell fraction (not recorded which). This sequence joins TRBV5-1 and TRBJ1-2; TRBD1 agrees at 10 bases. The TCR was taken from a male donor with ankylosing spondylitis. The CDR3 bases are TGCGCCAGCGGACAGGGGGGCTATGGCTACACCTTC. Translation: CASGQGGYGYTF.